The next 20 T cell receptor beta chains were all read from a single sample in a study of beta chain features in type 1 diabetes. The study's findings and limits: People with Type 1 diabetes carried modestly yet significantly shorter TCRB CDR3s in all four CD4+ subsets.

The antigens for these receptors are not known. The whole isolated RNA underwent reverse transcription, so sequencing captured expressed TCRB transcripts. TCRdb's table, derived via immunoSEQ multiplex PCR, lists solely in-frame clones and lacks some. Altogether under 150,000 clones are present, 17% being singletons, with the ten largest covering 2.6%. Material: central memory CD4+ T cells from blood. These receptors were taken from a man younger than 30 with type 1 diabetes.

This chain connects TRBV11-2 to TRBJ2-1; 8 nucleotides agree with TRBD1. The CDR3 sequence is 15 residues long. Germline CDR1 is SGHAT and CDR2 is FQNNGV. J lost 4 bases, V lost 1 base, and 3 bases had no gene match. CDR3 protein: CASSLGTGGYNEQFF. The CDR3 DNA reads as TGTGCCAGCAGCTTAGGTACAGGGGGATACAATGAGCAGTTCTTC.

The J gene is TRBJ2-7, the V gene TRBV6-5; tentatively, D is TRBD1 (6 bases). Trimming shortened V by 0 bases and J by 6 bases, and 15 bases separated the two germline ends. The CDR3 length is 15 residues. The germline CDR1 and CDR2 sequences are MNHEY and SVGAGI. The CDR3: CASSYSRQALLEQYF. The CDR3 nucleotides read TGTGCCAGCAGTTACTCCAGACAGGCCCTACTCGAGCAGTACTTC.

This clone showed up just a few times. The chain uses TRBV7-2 and TRBJ2-3; TRBD1 aligns across 9 bases. V lost 4 bases, J lost 13 bases, and 9 bases stayed unmatched. The germline V gene encodes CDR1 SGHTA and CDR2 FQGNSA. This CDR3 is built from 13 residues. The chain's CDR3 is CASSYDRGEMEYF. The CDR3 coding sequence is TGTGCCAGCAGCTATGACAGGGGGGAGATGGAGTATTTT.

This clone was found a few times. The V gene is TRBV18, the J gene TRBJ2-7, with D perhaps given as TRBD1 or TRBD2 (5 bases each). CDR3 length: 14 residues. The V and J ends lost 6 bases and 7 bases respectively, with 19 bases between them. CDR1 and CDR2 (germline): KGHSH, LQKENI. The DNA for the CDR3 is TGTGCCAGCTCGGCAGGGACGGACCGAATGGAGCAGTACTTC. This sequence encodes CASSAGTDRMEQYF. The entire variable domain, with the rest obtained from reference TRBV18 and TRBJ2-7, is as follows: NAGVMQNPRHLVRRRGQEARLRCSPMKGHSHVYWYRQLPEEGLKFMVYLQKENIIDESGMPKERFSAEFPKEGPSILRIQQVVRGDSAAYFCASSAGTDRMEQYFGPGTRLTVT.

V usage is TRBV11-1 and J usage is TRBJ2-1; TRBD2 might be the D (5 bases). This CDR3 is 16 amino acids long. V lost 2 bases, J lost 4 bases, and 15 bases lay in between. Germline lookup yields CDR1 SGHAT and CDR2 FQDESV (reference sequence). The CDR3 DNA follows: TGTGCCAGCAGCTTAAGCGGTGGAGGCTCTTACAATGAGCAGTTCTTC. It specifies CASSLSGGGSYNEQFF.

This chain connects TRBV11-3 to TRBJ2-5; 7 bases align to TRBD1. V shed 4 bases and J 5 bases; nucleotides not matched to a gene: 7. CDR3 length equals 14 residues. CDR1 SGHNT and CDR2 YENEEA come from the germline V gene. CDR3 in amino acids: CASSSPQGRETQYF. CDR3 DNA: TGTGCCAGCAGCTCTCCACAGGGGCGGGAGACCCAGTACTTC.

This rearrangement joins TRBV6-6 to TRBJ2-1; D call uncertain. The germline V and J ends were trimmed by 6 bases and 7 bases, with 13 bases remaining between them. Germline loops: CDR1 MNHNY, CDR2 SVGAGI (reference sequence). This CDR3 is 13 amino acids long. In DNA, the CDR3 is TGTGCCAGCAGCCGAGGTAGCTTGAATGAGCAGTTCTTC. Encoded protein: CASSRGSLNEQFF.

V is TRBV30 and J is TRBJ2-1, with 7 bases identical to TRBD2. Trimming cost V 0 bases and J 8 bases; bases outside gene matches: 10. Germline V gives CDR1 GTSNPN, CDR2 SVGIG (reference sequence). This CDR3 region has 15 residues. This chain's CDR3 is CAWSVQTSRSDEQFF. CDR3 bases: TGTGCCTGGAGTGTACAGACTAGCAGGTCTGATGAGCAGTTCTTC.

The CDR3 spells CASSLGGGRAVYEQYF. CDR3 DNA sequence: TGTGCCAGCAGCTTAGGAGGCGGGAGGGCCGTCTACGAGCAGTACTTC. V gene TRBV7-9 combines with J gene TRBJ2-7, with 9 bases lining up with TRBD2. Unmatched junction bases numbered 7, after V lost 1 base and J lost 3 bases. This CDR3 contains 16 residues. Germline assignment: CDR1 SEHNR and CDR2 FQNEAQ (reference sequence).

The chain carries TRBV6-1 and TRBJ2-1; D is unresolved. The CDR3 sequence is 14 residues long. The germline V and J ends were trimmed by 3 bases and 9 bases, with 15 bases remaining between them. CDR1 is MNHNS, CDR2 SASEGT, per germline. The CDR3 region is CASSEPPLYGEQFF. The CDR3, as DNA: TGTGCCAGCAGTGAGCCGCCATTATATGGTGAGCAGTTCTTC.

V and J are TRBV2 and TRBJ2-1, with D uncertain. Germline lookup yields CDR1 SNHLY and CDR2 FYNNEI. The CDR3 length is 16 residues. V was clipped by 1 base and J by 6 bases, with 16 bases between them. In nucleotides, the CDR3 is TGTGCCAGCAGTGAAGTAGGTGTATCCTTAGGCAATGAGCAGTTCTTC. The encoded protein is CASSEVGVSLGNEQFF.

In its sample, this clone was seen a few times. The chain combines TRBV7-2 with TRBJ2-2; 13 nucleotides align to TRBD2. Germline V gene lookup returns CDR1 SGHTA and CDR2 FQGNSA. Germline trimming cut 5 bases from V and 7 bases from J; bases unmatched to any gene: 4. The CDR3 sequence is 15 residues long. The CDR3 nucleotides are TGTGCCAGCAGCCGACTAGCGGGAGGAGTCGGGGAGCTGTTTTTT. Translating it yields CASSRLAGGVGELFF. The complete variable domain, with remaining parts taken from reference TRBV7-2 and TRBJ2-2, reads GAGVSQSPSNKVTEKGKDVELRCDPISGHTALYWYRQSLGQGLEFLIYFQGNSAPDKSGLPSDRFSAERTGGSVSTLTIQRTQQEDSAVYLCASSRLAGGVGELFFGEGSRLTVL.

The chain combines TRBV7-2 with TRBJ2-2, with TRBD1 identical over 9 bases. The V gene end was trimmed by 1 base and the J gene end by 1 base; junction bases not matched to a gene: 1. The CDR3 runs to 16 residues. Germline V gives CDR1 SGHTA, CDR2 FQGNSA. DNA for the CDR3: TGTGCCAGCAGCTTAGGGGGACAGGGGAACACCGGGGAGCTGTTTTTT. This encodes CASSLGGQGNTGELFF.

The V call is TRBV5-1, the J call TRBJ1-2, with D hard to call. The V end lost 0 bases, the J end lost 9 bases, and 15 bases lay between the germline ends. Germline-derived CDR1 and CDR2 are SGHRS and YFSETQ. This CDR3 region has 14 residues. CDR3: CASSLVVSSGSYTF. DNA of the CDR3: TGCGCCAGCAGCTTGGTCGTCAGTTCCGGAAGCTACACCTTC.

This clone was observed a handful of times. The chain carries TRBV7-9 and TRBJ2-5; D gene uncertain. Germline V gene lookup returns CDR1 SEHNR and CDR2 FQNEAQ (reference sequence). Trimming pared 0 bases from V and 1 base from J, leaving 9 bases between. This CDR3 comprises 15 residues. The chain's CDR3 is CASSLAPRSQETQYF. The CDR3 DNA reads as TGTGCCAGCAGCTTAGCGCCAAGGAGCCAAGAGACCCAGTACTTC.

The chain combines TRBV29-1 with TRBJ1-1; tentatively, D is TRBD1 (6 bases). The CDR3 runs to 12 residues. Trimming stripped 6 bases from V and 3 bases from J, with 11 bases between. CDR1 is SQVTM, CDR2 ANQGSEA, per germline. For the CDR3, the DNA is TGCAGCGTCGCCCCAGGGGACACTGAAGCTTTCTTT. Translated, it gives CSVAPGDTEAFF. The whole variable domain, remainder taken from reference TRBV29-1 and TRBJ1-1, is SAVISQKPSRDICQRGTSLTIQCQVDSQVTMMFWYRQQPGQSLTLIATANQGSEATYESGFVIDKFPISRPNLTFSTLTVSNMSPEDSSIYLCSVAPGDTEAFFGQGTRLTVV.

The V call is TRBV30, the J call TRBJ2-1; TRBD2 matches 7 bases. J gave up 9 bases and V 2 bases, and 1 base lay outside the gene matches. Per the germline V gene, CDR1 is GTSNPN and CDR2 is SVGIG (reference sequence). This CDR3 spans 11 amino acids. In DNA form, the CDR3 reads TGTGCCTGGAGTTGGGAGGGTGAGCAGTTCTTC. Encoded protein: CAWSWEGEQFF.

This clone was recorded a few times. The V call is TRBV18, the J call TRBJ2-2, with TRBD1 as a possible D gene (6 bases). Per the germline V gene, CDR1 is KGHSH and CDR2 is LQKENI. The CDR3 sequence is 16 residues long. The V and J ends lost 3 bases and 4 bases respectively, with 15 bases between them. The CDR3 loop reads CASSPGASTSTGELFF. In DNA, the CDR3 is TGTGCCAGCTCACCGGGGGCATCGACCTCCACCGGGGAGCTGTTTTTT.

CDR3: CASSLAFSPQGLYGYTF. For the CDR3, the DNA is TGTGCCAGCAGCTTAGCGTTTTCCCCACAGGGCCTCTATGGCTACACCTTC. The gene calls are TRBV7-2 and TRBJ1-2, with D maybe TRBD1 (6 bases). V was cut by 0 bases and J by 4 bases, with 18 bases left in between. The germline V gene has CDR1 SGHTA and CDR2 FQGNSA. The CDR3 has 17 residues.

This clone was detected only once. The V and J genes are TRBV9 and TRBJ2-7, with 7 nucleotides matching TRBD2. The CDR3 contains 14 residues. Germline CDR1 SGDLS, CDR2 YYNGEE. V was pared by 0 bases and J by 3 bases, with 3 bases of the junction left unmatched. This chain's CDR3 is CASSVAGRDYEQYF. The CDR3 coding sequence is TGTGCCAGCAGCGTAGCGGGGAGGGACTACGAGCAGTACTTC. The full variable domain, rest sourced from reference TRBV9 and TRBJ2-7, is DSGVTQTPKHLITATGQRVTLRCSPRSGDLSVYWYQQSLDQGLQFLIQYYNGEERAKGNILERFSAQQFPDLHSELNLSSLELGDSALYFCASSVAGRDYEQYFGPGTRLTVT.